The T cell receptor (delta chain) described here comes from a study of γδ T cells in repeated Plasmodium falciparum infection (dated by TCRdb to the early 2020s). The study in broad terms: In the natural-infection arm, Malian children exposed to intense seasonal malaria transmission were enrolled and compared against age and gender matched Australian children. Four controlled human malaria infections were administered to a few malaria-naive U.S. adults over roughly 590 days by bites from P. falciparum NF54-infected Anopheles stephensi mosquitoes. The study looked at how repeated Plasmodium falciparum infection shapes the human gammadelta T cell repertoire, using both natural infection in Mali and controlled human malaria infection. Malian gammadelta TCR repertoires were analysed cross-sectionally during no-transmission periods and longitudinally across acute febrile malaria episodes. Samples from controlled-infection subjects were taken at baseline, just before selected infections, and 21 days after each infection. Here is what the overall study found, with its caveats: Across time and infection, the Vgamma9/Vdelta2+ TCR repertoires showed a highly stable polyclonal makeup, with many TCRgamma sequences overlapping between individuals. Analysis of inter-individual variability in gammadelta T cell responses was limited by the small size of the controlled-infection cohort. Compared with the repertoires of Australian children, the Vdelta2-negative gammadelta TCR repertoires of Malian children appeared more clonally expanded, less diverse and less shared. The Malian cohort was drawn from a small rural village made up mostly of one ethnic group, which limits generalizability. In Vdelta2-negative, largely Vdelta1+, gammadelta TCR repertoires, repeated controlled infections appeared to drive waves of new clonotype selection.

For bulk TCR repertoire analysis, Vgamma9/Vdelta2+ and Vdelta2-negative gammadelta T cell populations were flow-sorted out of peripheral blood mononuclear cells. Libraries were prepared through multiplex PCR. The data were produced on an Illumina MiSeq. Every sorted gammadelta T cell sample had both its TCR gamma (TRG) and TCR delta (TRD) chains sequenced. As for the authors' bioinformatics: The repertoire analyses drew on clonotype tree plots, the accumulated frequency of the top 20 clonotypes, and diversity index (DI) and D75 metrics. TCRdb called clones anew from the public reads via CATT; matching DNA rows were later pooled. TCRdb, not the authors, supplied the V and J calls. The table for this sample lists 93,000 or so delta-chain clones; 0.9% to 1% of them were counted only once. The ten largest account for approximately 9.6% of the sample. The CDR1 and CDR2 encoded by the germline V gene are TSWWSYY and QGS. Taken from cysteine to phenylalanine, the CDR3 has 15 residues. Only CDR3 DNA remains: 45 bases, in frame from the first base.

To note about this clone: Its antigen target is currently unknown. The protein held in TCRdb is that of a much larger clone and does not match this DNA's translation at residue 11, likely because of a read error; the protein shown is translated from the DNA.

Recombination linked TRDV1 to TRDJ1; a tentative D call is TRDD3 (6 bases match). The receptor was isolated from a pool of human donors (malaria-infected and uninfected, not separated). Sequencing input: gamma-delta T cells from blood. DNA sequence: TGTGCTCTCGGGCCGCTGGGGTTGTACACCTATAAACTCATCTTT. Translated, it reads CALGPLGLYTYKLIF.